Listed below are T cell receptor beta chains from one sample, sequenced in a study of T cell changes during pregnancy in multiple sclerosis. Produced via immunoSEQ multiplex PCR; TCRdb's table is partial and in-frame only. This table has tens of thousands of clones, 90% to 95% appearing once. The source material was peripheral blood, sampled in the third trimester of pregnancy. These receptors were taken from a female donor in good health, enrolled as a control in a pregnancy study. The CDR3 runs from the conserved cysteine through the conserved F or W. D genes are given only for firm matches. Clone size appears in some rows only: once, few, many, or a class for an expanded clone.

abundance,v_gene,d_gene,j_gene,CDR3nt,CDR3aa
.,TRBV27,TRBD2,TRBJ2-1,TGTGCCAGCAGTTTGACCCTAGCGGGAGGGCCGAGGAATGAGCAGTTCTTC,CASSLTLAGGPRNEQFF
.,TRBV6-5,TRBD1,TRBJ2-5,TGTGCCAGCAGTTACCCACTGACAGGGACGGTGGTGACCCAGTACTTC,CASSYPLTGTVVTQYF
.,TRBV25-1,.,TRBJ2-1,TGTGCCAGCAGTGAATCAGGGGGGCCCTACAATGAGCAGTTCTTC,CASSESGGPYNEQFF
once,TRBV2,.,TRBJ1-2,TGTGCCAGCACCGAGGAAAGGGGATACTATGGCTACACCTTC,CASTEERGYYGYTF
.,TRBV7-7,TRBD1,TRBJ1-4,TGTGCCAGCAGCGAGGGGGCACAGGGGATTCAAAAACTGTTTTTT,CASSEGAQGIQKLFF
.,TRBV18,TRBD2,TRBJ2-1,TGTGCCAGCTCACAGGGACTAGCCTTAGAGTTCTTC,CASSQGLALEFF
.,TRBV9,.,TRBJ1-1,TGTGCCAGCAGCCTATACCTCCGGGAGAACACTGAAGCTTTCTTT,CASSLYLRENTEAFF
.,TRBV7-2,TRBD2,TRBJ2-3,TGTGCCAGCAGCCTACTAGCGGAGGGAGCAGATACGCAGTATTTT,CASSLLAEGADTQYF
.,TRBV19,TRBD1,TRBJ1-1,TGTGCCAGTAGTAGGACAGGGGTCCTGAACACTGAAGCTTTCTTT,CASSRTGVLNTEAFF
.,TRBV6-1,.,TRBJ1-1,TGTGCCAGCAGTGAAGGGGCAGGGGAGTACACTGAAGCTTTCTTT,CASSEGAGEYTEAFF
.,TRBV6-6,TRBD1,TRBJ2-7,TGTGCCAGCAGCCAGGGGGCCGGAGAGCAGTACTTC,CASSQGAGEQYF
.,TRBV9,.,TRBJ1-2,TGTGCCAGCAGCGTCACCCAGGAGGAAGGCTACACCTTC,CASSVTQEEGYTF
.,TRBV19,.,TRBJ1-2,TGTGCCAGTACCCCAGCTGTGCAGGTCCTTGGGGAGTTGCCCCCCGCTAACTATGGCTACACCTTC,CASTPAVQVLGELPPANYGYTF
once,TRBV6-5,.,TRBJ2-7,TGTGCCAGCACATTCATGGGAGGTAGAAGCGAGCAGTACTTC,CASTFMGGRSEQYF
.,TRBV6-5,TRBD1,TRBJ2-7,TGTGCCAGCAGGCAGACCGGGACAGGGCTCGGCGAGCAGTACTTC,CASRQTGTGLGEQYF
.,TRBV4-1,.,TRBJ2-5,TGCGCCAGCAGCCAAGATAGGGACCCCGGACAGCCTAAAGAGACCCAGTACTTC,CASSQDRDPGQPKETQYF
few,TRBV6-5,TRBD1,TRBJ1-6,TGTGCCAGCAGGTCCCGGGACAGGGCTTCACCCCTCCACTTT,CASRSRDRASPLHF
.,TRBV27,TRBD1,TRBJ1-6,TGTGCCAGCAGTTTCGGGACAGTATCACCCCTCCACTTT,CASSFGTVSPLHF
.,TRBV28,TRBD1,TRBJ1-2,TGTGCCAGCAGTACAGGGGCCCATGGCTACACCTTC,CASSTGAHGYTF
.,TRBV9,TRBD1,TRBJ1-1,TGTGCCAGCAGCGGCGGGACAGTCACTGAAGCTTTCTTT,CASSGGTVTEAFF
.,TRBV28,TRBD2,TRBJ2-1,TGTGCCAGCAGTTCAACTAGCGGGAACCGCCCCTCCTACAATGAGCAGTTCTTC,CASSSTSGNRPSYNEQFF
.,TRBV19,TRBD1,TRBJ1-5,TGTGCCAGTAGTCCTAAGGGGGCTTCGAGTCAGCCCCAGCATTTT,CASSPKGASSQPQHF
.,TRBV19,.,TRBJ1-1,TGTGCCAGTAGTCCGCTACAGGGTAGCTACACTGAAGCTTTCTTT,CASSPLQGSYTEAFF
few,TRBV19,TRBD1,TRBJ1-1,TGTGCCAGTAGTATAGCGAGGGGACAGGTAGTTCGGAACACTGAAGCTTTCTTT,CASSIARGQVVRNTEAFF
.,TRBV19,.,TRBJ1-1,TGTGCCAGTAGTGGCCTGCGGGGGGCCCTGAACACTGAAGCTTTCTTT,CASSGLRGALNTEAFF
.,TRBV5-4,TRBD2,TRBJ2-1,TGTGCCAGCAGCCCGGGAGGCGGGACGAGCTCCTACAATGAGCAGTTCTTC,CASSPGGGTSSYNEQFF
.,TRBV4-1,TRBD2,TRBJ2-7,TGCGCCAGCAGCCAAGCTTCTGGCGGGAGTATGTACGAGCAGTACTTC,CASSQASGGSMYEQYF